This T cell receptor beta chain was profiled in a study of cytomegalovirus exposure and HLA in healthy donors. About the research overall: The same platform as the roughly 630 first-cohort repertoires was used for the roughly 130 validation repertoires, a later analysis reported. Findings of the study overall: The study found most TCR sequences rare, yet found some public TCRs in many donors. TCR beta chains numbering some 160 were designated cytomegalovirus-associated. Subsequent analysis showed first-cohort TCR clusters tending to co-occur in approximately 120 validation repertoires.

On this clone: The antigen is undetermined.

The V and J ends lost 4 bases and 3 bases, in that order; junction bases with no gene match: 11. Germline values: CDR1 ENHRY, CDR2 SYGVKD. The CDR3 has 16 residues. Produced via immunoSEQ multiplex PCR; TCRdb's table is partial and in-frame only. The sample consists of 45,000 to 70,000 clones, more than 80% of them appearing once. Input material: PBMCs. The source of this sequence is a woman younger than 30 in good health and CMV-seronegative. This chain joins TRBV10-3 and TRBJ1-1, with TRBD1 matching 7 bases. The CDR3 loop is CAISGQATGWDTEAFF. For the CDR3, the DNA is TGTGCCATCAGTGGGCAGGCGACAGGGTGGGACACTGAAGCTTTCTTT.